These 21 T cell receptor beta chains were all obtained from the same sample, sequenced in a study of blood T cells in healthy people across ages. Using a J-beta primer mix together with a sample-barcoded 5' primer, a second PCR was run for 7 to 11 cycles. TCRdb ran MiXCR on the 5' RACE reads and lists one entry per CDR3 protein. The table includes around 400,000 distinct CDR3 sequences, 45% to 65% detected once. Sequencing was carried out using blood. The receptors were sampled from a man in his sixties in good health.

The CDR3: CSALSGTSEALGSYEQYF. CDR3 nucleotides: TGCAGTGCACTTAGCGGGACTAGCGAGGCCCTGGGCTCCTACGAGCAGTACTTC. The rearrangement joins TRBV20-1 to TRBJ2-7; 10 positions agree with TRBD2. J gave up 0 bases and V 6 bases, and 17 bases lay outside the gene matches. Germline V gives CDR1 DFQATT, CDR2 SNEGSKA (reference sequence). The CDR3 spans 18 residues.

This clonotype was observed a few times. The CDR3 DNA sequence: TGTGCCAGCAGCCAGCCCTACGAGCAGTACTTC. This translates into CASSQPYEQYF. The rearrangement links TRBV11-2 to TRBJ2-7; D is undetermined. Per the germline V gene, CDR1 is SGHAT and CDR2 is FQNNGV. The CDR3 extends over 11 amino acids. The ends were cut back, 5 bases at V and 2 bases at J, with 4 bases in the middle.

The chain recombines TRBV18 with TRBJ2-5; 9 bases are shared with TRBD2. V lost 8 bases, J lost 7 bases, and 5 bases stayed unmatched. The CDR3 extends over 12 amino acids. Germline CDR1 is KGHSH and CDR2 is LQKENI. In nucleotides, the CDR3 is TGTGCCAGCGGCGGGAGGGATCGGACCCAGTACTTC. It is translated as CASGGRDRTQYF.

The J gene is TRBJ2-5, the V gene TRBV24-1; 9 bases match TRBD2. V was clipped by 4 bases and J by 11 bases; unmatched bases: 16. From germline, CDR1 is KGHDR and CDR2 SFDVKD. The CDR3 sequence is 16 residues long. DNA of the CDR3: TGTGCCACCAGTGACCAAGGGGGCGGGAGGGGATATGAGCAGTACTTC. Translation gives CATSDQGGGRGYEQYF.

The chain combines TRBV5-1 with TRBJ2-5; D might be TRBD1 or TRBD2, each matching 5 bases. The CDR3 is made up of 16 amino acids. Trimming pared 4 bases from V and 0 bases from J, leaving 16 bases between. CDR1 and CDR2 (germline): SGHRS, YFSETQ. The CDR3 reads CASSRRQDTYQETQYF. DNA for the CDR3: TGCGCCAGCAGCCGGAGGCAGGACACGTACCAAGAGACCCAGTACTTC.

This chain links TRBV6-1 with TRBJ1-3; D gene ambiguous. V was shortened by 6 bases and J by 4 bases, with 13 bases between the two germline ends. The length of the CDR3 is 14 residues. Germline lookup yields CDR1 MNHNS and CDR2 SASEGT. The CDR3 is CASSPTAVGNTIYF. The CDR3 coding sequence is TGTGCCAGCAGCCCCACGGCAGTCGGAAACACCATATATTTT.

DNA of the CDR3: TGTGCCAGCACCATAACTAGCGGGGCCCCAGATACGCAGTATTTT. Protein sequence: CASTITSGAPDTQYF. The gene calls are TRBV4-2 and TRBJ2-3, with TRBD2 identical over 10 bases. In germline, CDR1 is LGHNA, CDR2 YNFKEQ. The junction had 8 bases not matched to a gene; V was cut back by 7 bases and J by 4 bases. This CDR3 has 15 residues.

The chain uses TRBV7-9 and TRBJ1-4; 8 bases fit TRBD1. Trimming cost V 5 bases and J 1 base; bases outside gene matches: 9. This CDR3 spans 17 amino acids. Germline assignment: CDR1 SEHNR and CDR2 FQNEAQ (reference sequence). This chain's CDR3 is CASSPLTGAGTNEKLFF. The CDR3 coding sequence is TGTGCCAGCAGCCCACTGACAGGGGCTGGAACTAATGAAAAACTGTTTTTT.

Only a few counts were recorded for this clonotype. This sequence joins TRBV24-1 and TRBJ2-1, with 7 positions matching TRBD2. The DNA matches TRBJ2-7 better at its end, which makes the J call doubtful. CDR1 and CDR2 from the germline V gene are KGHDR and SFDVKD. This CDR3 region has 17 residues. CDR3 bases: TGTGCCACCAGTGGTCGTGGTCGGGAGGTATCCTACAATGAGCAGTACTTC. Translation gives CATSGRGREVSYNEQYF.

The rearrangement links TRBV29-1 to TRBJ1-1; no reliable D call. In germline, CDR1 is SQVTM, CDR2 ANQGSEA. The V end lost 4 bases, the J end lost 6 bases, and 21 bases lay between the germline ends. This CDR3 has 15 residues. The CDR3 reads CSVAAGSSPGAEAFF. Written as DNA, the CDR3 is TGCAGCGTTGCTGCCGGGTCCTCGCCAGGCGCTGAAGCTTTCTTT. Variable domain in full (rest from reference TRBV29-1 and TRBJ1-1): SAVISQKPSRDICQRGTSLTIQCQVDSQVTMMFWYRQQPGQSLTLIATANQGSEATYESGFVIDKFPISRPNLTFSTLTVSNMSPEDSSIYLCSVAAGSSPGAEAFFGQGTRLTVV.

The chain couples TRBV7-2 to TRBJ1-1, with a tentative D call TRBD1 (5 bases). Germline loops: CDR1 SGHTA, CDR2 FQGNSA. This CDR3 is 13 amino acids long. V was pared by 1 base and J by 7 bases, with 10 bases between. CDR3 sequence (DNA): TGTGCCAGCAGCTTAGGCGGGGGAGGTGAAGCTTTCTTT. Its translation is CASSLGGGGEAFF.

There are many counts of this clonotype. A junction boundary mismatches the germline segment, possibly from a read error. The rearrangement uses TRBV7-7 and TRBJ2-7, with D possibly being TRBD2 (5 bases). CDR1 is SSHAT, CDR2 FNYEAQ, per germline (reference sequence). This CDR3 is built from 13 residues. Here the CDR3 reads CASSQAGSYEQYF. The CDR3 DNA is TGTGCTAGCAGCCAGGCGGGCTCCTACGAGCAGTACTTC.

The genes are TRBV29-1 and TRBJ2-7, with a possible D match to TRBD2 (5 bases). The V and J ends lost 3 bases and 3 bases respectively, with 9 bases between them. The CDR3 contains 12 residues. The germline CDR1 and CDR2 sequences are SQVTM and ANQGSEA. CDR3 bases: TGCAGCGTTGAGAGCGAGGGCTACGAGCAGTACTTC. Residues: CSVESEGYEQYF.

V gene TRBV30 combines with J gene TRBJ2-7, with D hard to call. Germline V gene sequence: CDR1 GTSNPN, CDR2 SVGIG (reference sequence). This CDR3 is built from 13 residues. The V gene lost 0 bases and the J gene lost 6 bases, with 12 bases spanning the gap. The CDR3: CAWSVRSTGEQYF. Written as DNA, the CDR3 is TGTGCCTGGAGTGTACGGTCCACCGGCGAGCAGTACTTC.

The chain uses TRBV24-1 and TRBJ1-2; D remains ambiguous. This CDR3 comprises 20 residues. Germline V gene lookup returns CDR1 KGHDR and CDR2 SFDVKD. Trimming shortened V by 0 bases and J by 5 bases, and 27 bases separated the two germline ends. The CDR3 nucleotides read TGTGCCACCAGTGATTTGCATATTATCCTTCGGGTCTATGGTGAATATGGCTACACCTTC. Translating it yields CATSDLHIILRVYGEYGYTF.

This clonotype has just a few counts. The V call is TRBV3-1, the J call TRBJ2-3; D may correspond to TRBD1 or TRBD2 (5 bases each). Trimming removed 4 bases at V and 4 bases at J, with 12 bases between. The germline V gene encodes CDR1 LGHDT and CDR2 YNNKEL (reference sequence). The CDR3 spans 14 residues. The DNA for the CDR3 is TGTGCCAGCAGCCCCCGGGACCCCTCAGATACGCAGTATTTT. Translating gives CASSPRDPSDTQYF.

This chain connects TRBV5-1 to TRBJ2-7, with TRBD1 matching 8 bases. The DNA matches TRBJ2-5 better at its end, which makes the J call doubtful. This CDR3 spans 15 amino acids. Germline V gene lookup returns CDR1 SGHRS and CDR2 YFSETQ. The CDR3 bases are TGCGCCAGCAGCGCGGGACAGGCAGGTGGAGAGACCCAGTACTTC. Protein sequence: CASSAGQAGGETQYF.

The chain combines TRBV20-1 with TRBJ2-3; 11 nucleotides align to TRBD2. This CDR3 comprises 14 residues. After removal of 5 bases from V and 7 bases from J, the junction contained 8 bases not matched to a gene. Germline V gives CDR1 DFQATT, CDR2 SNEGSKA (reference sequence). Written as DNA, the CDR3 is TGCAGTGCTCAGGTACTAGCGGGAGACAATACGCAGTATTTT. The encoded protein is CSAQVLAGDNTQYF.

There are many counts of this clonotype. V usage is TRBV4-3 and J usage is TRBJ2-4, with TRBD2 matching over 11 bases. The V gene's germline CDR1 is LGHNA and CDR2 YSLEER. The CDR3 has 17 amino acids. Unmatched junction bases numbered 4, after V lost 1 base and J lost 2 bases. The CDR3 loop reads CASSQVGLAESKNIQYF. The CDR3 DNA reads TGCGCCAGCAGCCAAGTGGGACTAGCGGAATCCAAAAACATTCAGTACTTC.

The chain employs TRBV29-1 and TRBJ2-1, with 12 positions matching TRBD2. Unmatched junction bases numbered 5, after V lost 8 bases and J lost 3 bases. The CDR3 has 14 residues. Germline V gene lookup returns CDR1 SQVTM and CDR2 ANQGSEA. The CDR3 is CSLRLAGVYNEQFF. CDR3 DNA sequence: TGCAGCTTACGACTAGCGGGAGTCTACAATGAGCAGTTCTTC.

This clonotype was observed many times. This chain uses TRBV5-1 with TRBJ2-7, with a weak D call TRBD2 (5 bases). The CDR3 is 14 amino acids. V lost 1 base and J 4 bases, leaving 12 bases between the germline ends. Germline-derived CDR1 and CDR2 are SGHRS and YFSETQ. The CDR3 protein is CASSLSLAGYEQYF. DNA of the CDR3: TGCGCCAGCAGCTTGTCTCTAGCCGGGTACGAGCAGTACTTC.